This passage covers 12 T cell receptor beta chains from one sample sequenced in a study of long-term antiretroviral therapy in people with HIV. Run at survey level, the immunoSEQ assay was version v3.0. Method: immunoSEQ multiplex PCR; TCRdb's copy keeps in-frame clones and lacks some. The top ten clones hold roughly 3.9% of a sample with 25,000 to 35,000 clones, about 90% of them seen once. Sequences were derived from unsorted PBMCs, sampled 1.8 years after starting antiretroviral therapy. The receptors stem from a woman between 18 and 30 years old with HIV.

This chain links TRBV5-6 with TRBJ1-5, with 9 bases identical to TRBD1. The CDR3 sequence is 14 residues long. With 3 bases clipped from V and 5 bases from J, the junction kept 3 bases outside the gene matches. Looked up from germline, CDR1 is SGHDT and CDR2 is YYEEEE. As DNA, the CDR3 is TGTGCCAGCAGCTCGGGACAGGGTTATCAGCCCCAGCATTTT. This translates into CASSSGQGYQPQHF.

The V gene is TRBV28, the J gene TRBJ2-1, with D possibly being TRBD1 or TRBD2 (5 bases each). The CDR3 has 12 residues. Germline V lookup: CDR1 MDHEN, CDR2 SYDVKM. Between the trimmed V and J ends, which lost 6 bases and 10 bases, there was a span of 13 bases. The CDR3 is CASSPGRLEQFF. The CDR3 DNA is TGTGCCAGCAGCCCGGGACGGTTGGAGCAGTTCTTC. The full variable domain, in which reference TRBV28 and TRBJ2-1 provide the parts outside the CDR3, is DVKVTQSSRYLVKRTGEKVFLECVQDMDHENMFWYRQDPGLGLRLIYFSYDVKMKEKGDIPEGYSVSREKKERFSLILESASTNQTSMYLCASSPGRLEQFFGPGTRLTVL.

The rearrangement links TRBV29-1 to TRBJ2-1; 14 bases align to TRBD2. Per the germline V gene, CDR1 is SQVTM and CDR2 is ANQGSEA. V shed 8 bases and J 3 bases; nucleotides not matched to a gene: 6. The CDR3 consists of 15 residues. For the CDR3, the DNA is TGCAGCACCCACGGGACTAGCGGGAGCTACAATGAGCAGTTCTTC. Its protein product is CSTHGTSGSYNEQFF.

This chain connects TRBV6-6 to TRBJ2-1; D is unclear. The V gene's germline CDR1 is MNHNY and CDR2 SVGAGI (reference sequence). This CDR3 region has 12 residues. V gave up 0 bases and J gave up 4 bases, with 1 base separating them. Here the CDR3 reads CASSYSYNEQFF. CDR3 bases: TGTGCCAGCAGTTACTCGTACAATGAGCAGTTCTTC.

DNA of the CDR3: TGTGCCAGCAGTTACTCGAAGTTTCGGGGGCTAGCTTTCTTT. It codes for CASSYSKFRGLAFF. The chain combines TRBV6-5 with TRBJ1-1; D perhaps matches TRBD1 (6 bases). There are 14 residues in the CDR3. Trimming left V 0 bases short and J 10 bases short, with 15 bases between. From germline, CDR1 is MNHEY and CDR2 SVGAGI.

The rearrangement joins TRBV4-3 to TRBJ2-7; D tentatively fits TRBD1 or TRBD2 (5 bases each). The CDR3 runs 15 residues. V dropped 4 bases and J dropped 3 bases, with 16 bases sitting between them. Germline-derived CDR1 and CDR2 are LGHNA and YSLEER. The CDR3: CASSRKLGDDYEQYF. The CDR3 nucleotides read TGCGCCAGCAGCCGCAAGTTGGGGGACGACTACGAGCAGTACTTC.

There are a few counts of this clone. This chain links TRBV7-2 with TRBJ1-1; D is perhaps TRBD1 (5 bases). Deletions cut 5 bases from V and 4 bases from J, with 14 bases between. CDR3 size: 14 residues. Germline lookup yields CDR1 SGHTA and CDR2 FQGNSA. DNA of the CDR3: TGTGCCAGCAGCCAATACGGGAGGGGCACTGAAGCTTTCTTT. Its protein product is CASSQYGRGTEAFF.

The rearrangement uses TRBV5-6 and TRBJ2-3, with 10 nucleotides matching TRBD2. This CDR3 spans 16 amino acids. CDR1 and CDR2 from the germline V gene are SGHDT and YYEEEE. V was clipped by 2 bases and J by 1 base; unmatched bases: 4. CDR3 amino acids: CASSFPLAGGTDTQYF. CDR3 in DNA: TGTGCCAGCAGCTTCCCGCTAGCGGGAGGCACAGATACGCAGTATTTT.

The V gene is TRBV21-1, the J gene TRBJ2-1; TRBD2 is the table's D call and was not checked against the DNA. TRBV21-1 is a listed pseudogene. The CDR3 is 16 residues long. The CDR3 DNA is TGTGCCAGCAGCAAAGAGGAACTAGCGGGAGTAAATGAGCAGTTCTTC. Translated: CASSKEELAGVNEQFF.

The V gene is TRBV28, the J gene TRBJ1-2; weak D call: TRBD1 (5 bases). The CDR3 covers 17 residues. CDR1 is MDHEN, CDR2 SYDVKM, per germline. V lost 3 bases to trimming and J lost 1 base, with 18 bases between them. The CDR3 protein is CASSFILSGGVNYGYTF. The CDR3 nucleotides read TGTGCCAGCAGTTTTATCTTGAGCGGAGGGGTTAACTATGGCTACACCTTC.

The rearrangement uses TRBV19 and TRBJ2-3; D gene unclear. This CDR3 has 17 residues. The V gene's germline CDR1 is LNHDA and CDR2 SQIVND (reference sequence). Between the trimmed V and J ends, which lost 3 bases and 0 bases, there was a span of 16 bases. DNA for the CDR3: TGTGCCAGTAGTATCGCCACAAGGATTCCTAGCACAGATACGCAGTATTTT. Translating gives CASSIATRIPSTDTQYF.

The rearrangement uses TRBV4-3 and TRBJ2-1, with 12 bases identical to TRBD2. Germline CDR1 is LGHNA and CDR2 is YSLEER. Trimming at V came to 1 base and at J to 4 bases, leaving 11 bases not matched to a gene. CDR3 size: 19 residues. The CDR3 DNA follows: TGCGCCAGCAGCCAAGGGTATTTCAGGACTAGCGGGAAATACAATGAGCAGTTCTTC. Protein sequence: CASSQGYFRTSGKYNEQFF.